This entry lists 10 T cell receptor beta chains sequenced from one sample in a study of shared clonotypes between healthy human individuals. Naive CD8 cells were CD45RO-negative, positively selected for CCR7, excluding terminally differentiated effector memory CD45RA+ cells. TCRdb's table, derived via immunoSEQ multiplex PCR, lists solely in-frame clones and lacks some. The sample lists under 600,000 clones; roughly 98% were seen once. The sequencing input was naive CD8+ T cells sorted from blood. The receptors here all came from a man younger than 45 in good health.

With respect to this clone: Additional DNA sequences in this sample encode the identical CDR3. The chain joins TRBV19 to TRBJ1-5; 8 nucleotides line up with TRBD1. The CDR3 covers 15 residues. The V segment lost 4 bases and the J segment 0 bases; nucleotides outside the gene matches: 2. The V gene's germline CDR1 is LNHDA and CDR2 SQIVND (reference sequence). DNA for the CDR3: TGTGCCAGTAGTAGGACAGGGTATAGCAATCAGCCCCAGCATTTT. The encoded protein is CASSRTGYSNQPQHF. Based on the CDR3 plus reference TRBV19 and TRBJ1-5, the full variable domain is DGGITQSPKYLFRKEGQNVTLSCEQNLNHDAMYWYRQDPGQGLRLIYYSQIVNDFQKGDIAEGYSVSREKKESFPLTVTSAQKNPTAFYLCASSRTGYSNQPQHFGDGTRLSIL.

The chain joins TRBV27 to TRBJ2-1; D call uncertain. The V gene's germline CDR1 is MNHEY and CDR2 SMNVEV (reference sequence). The CDR3 extends over 12 amino acids. V was pared by 0 bases and J by 9 bases, with 6 bases between. The CDR3 loop reads CASSLSPGEQFF. As DNA, the CDR3 is TGTGCCAGCAGTTTATCGCCTGGTGAGCAGTTCTTC.

The chain is built from TRBV7-2 and TRBJ1-1; no definite D call. The germline V and J ends were trimmed by 6 bases and 0 bases, with 5 bases remaining between them. This CDR3 comprises 12 residues. CDR1 SGHTA and CDR2 FQGNSA come from the germline V gene. CDR3 nucleotides: TGTGCCAGCAGTTTAATGAACACTGAAGCTTTCTTT. This encodes CASSLMNTEAFF.

This chain connects TRBV29-1 to TRBJ2-1; 10 bases map to TRBD2. Germline V gene sequence: CDR1 SQVTM, CDR2 ANQGSEA. The CDR3 extends over 19 amino acids. Trimming took 5 bases from V and 4 from J; bases not matched to a gene: 20. The CDR3 nucleotides read TGCAGCGTTCAAACCCTTACTAGCGGGAATTTAGCGTGGTACAATGAGCAGTTCTTC. This encodes CSVQTLTSGNLAWYNEQFF.

The genes are TRBV14 and TRBJ2-1, with TRBD2 matching over 13 bases. The CDR3 is 16 residues long. The V gene end was trimmed by 7 bases and the J gene end by 9 bases; junction bases not matched to a gene: 12. Germline CDR1 and CDR2: SGHDN and FVKESK. The DNA of the CDR3 is TGTGCCAGCACTCCGCTCGGACTAGCGGGAGTCGGTGAGCAGTTCTTC. Translating gives CASTPLGLAGVGEQFF.

The V gene is TRBV27, the J gene TRBJ2-7, with TRBD2 identical over 14 bases. V was clipped by 7 bases and J by 3 bases; unmatched bases: 8. The CDR3 totals 16 residues. CDR1 is MNHEY and CDR2 is SMNVEV in the germline V gene (reference sequence). Written as DNA, the CDR3 is TGTGCCAGCAAAGTAGCCGGGACTAGCGGGAGCTACGAGCAGTACTTC. Amino acids: CASKVAGTSGSYEQYF.

The chain has TRBV6-5 and TRBJ1-2; 11 nucleotides align to TRBD1. After removal of 6 bases from V and 5 bases from J, the junction contained 2 bases not matched to a gene. The CDR3 runs 13 residues. Germline lookup yields CDR1 MNHEY and CDR2 SVGAGI. CDR3 region: CASSGDRGYGYTF. The CDR3 nucleotides read TGTGCCAGCAGCGGGGACAGGGGGTATGGCTACACCTTC.

This clone was picked up one time. The rearrangement joins TRBV6-4 to TRBJ2-3; D is possibly TRBD2 (6 bases). Trimming took off 8 bases at V and 6 bases at J, with 18 bases between the two ends. The germline V gene encodes CDR1 MRHNA and CDR2 SNTAGT. This CDR3 comprises 14 residues. CDR3 coding DNA: TGTGCCAGCTCTGCTAGCGCCCGCGGGGATACGCAGTATTTT. Its translation: CASSASARGDTQYF.

This clone was observed once. CDR3 in DNA: TGTGCCAGCAGCGGTCGTTCGGGGGTGCAAGAGACCCAGTACTTC. The encoded protein is CASSGRSGVQETQYF. This rearrangement joins TRBV9 to TRBJ2-5; D might be TRBD2 (6 bases). CDR1 SGDLS and CDR2 YYNGEE come from the germline V gene. The germline V and J ends were trimmed by 3 bases and 2 bases, with 14 bases remaining between them. The CDR3 is 15 residues long.

The chain uses TRBV27 and TRBJ2-7; no clear D gene. CDR1 is MNHEY and CDR2 is SMNVEV in the germline V gene (reference sequence). V shed 1 base and J shed 2 bases, with 12 bases lying between them. The CDR3 extends over 15 amino acids. The CDR3, as DNA: TGTGCCAGCAGTTTATTACGGACGCAGACCTACGAGCAGTACTTC. Its protein product is CASSLLRTQTYEQYF.